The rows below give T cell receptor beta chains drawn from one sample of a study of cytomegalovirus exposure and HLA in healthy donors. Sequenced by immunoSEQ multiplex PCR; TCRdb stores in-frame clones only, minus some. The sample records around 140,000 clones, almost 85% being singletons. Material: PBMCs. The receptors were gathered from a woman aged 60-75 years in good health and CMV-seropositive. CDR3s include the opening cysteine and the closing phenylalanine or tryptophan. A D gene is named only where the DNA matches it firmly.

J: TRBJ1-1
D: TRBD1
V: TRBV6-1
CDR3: CASSAQTGGTEAFF
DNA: TGTGCCAGCAGTGCCCAGACAGGGGGCACTGAAGCTTTCTTT

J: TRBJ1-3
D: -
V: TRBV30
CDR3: CACAWSSGNTIYF
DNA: TGTGCCTGCGCCTGGAGCTCTGGAAACACCATATATTTT

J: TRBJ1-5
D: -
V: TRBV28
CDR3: CASSPRHASNQPQHF
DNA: TGTGCCAGCAGTCCCAGACATGCGAGCAATCAGCCCCAGCATTTT

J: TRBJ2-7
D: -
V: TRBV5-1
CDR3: CASSLAGNYEQYF
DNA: TGCGCCAGCAGCTTGGCGGGAAACTACGAGCAGTACTTC

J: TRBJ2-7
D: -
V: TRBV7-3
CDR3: CASRLGPESHEQYF
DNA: TGTGCCAGCAGACTGGGGCCGGAGTCTCACGAGCAGTACTTC

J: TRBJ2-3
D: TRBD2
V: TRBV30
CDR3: CAWSGTSGRGPDTQYF
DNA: TGTGCCTGGAGTGGGACTAGCGGGAGGGGTCCAGATACGCAGTATTTT

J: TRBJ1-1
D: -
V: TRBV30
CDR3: CAWKGQNTEAFF
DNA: TGTGCCTGGAAGGGACAGAACACTGAAGCTTTCTTT

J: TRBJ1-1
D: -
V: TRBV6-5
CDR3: CASRTGSGTEAFF
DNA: TGTGCCAGCAGAACAGGGTCGGGCACTGAAGCTTTCTTT

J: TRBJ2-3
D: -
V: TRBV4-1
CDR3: CASSQQAASTDTQYF
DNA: TGCGCCAGCAGCCAGCAGGCAGCCAGCACAGATACGCAGTATTTT

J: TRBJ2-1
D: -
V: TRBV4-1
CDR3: CASSQGFGNNEQFF
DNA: TGCGCCAGCAGCCAAGGTTTCGGGAACAATGAGCAGTTCTTC

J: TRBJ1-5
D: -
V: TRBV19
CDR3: CASSRPGGGNQPQHF
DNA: TGTGCCAGTAGTAGGCCGGGGGGAGGCAATCAGCCCCAGCATTTT

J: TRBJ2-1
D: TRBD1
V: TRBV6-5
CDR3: CASSPRGRGEQFF
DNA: TGTGCCAGCAGCCCCAGGGGGCGCGGGGAGCAGTTCTTC

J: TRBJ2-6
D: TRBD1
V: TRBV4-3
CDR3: CASSQEGTAPGANVLTF
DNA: TGCGCCAGCAGCCAAGAGGGGACAGCCCCTGGGGCCAACGTCCTGACTTTC

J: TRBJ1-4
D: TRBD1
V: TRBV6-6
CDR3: CASNQRQGDEKLFF
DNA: TGTGCCAGCAACCAGAGACAGGGGGATGAAAAACTGTTTTTT

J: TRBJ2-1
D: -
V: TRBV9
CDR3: CASSPLPRNEQFF
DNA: TGTGCCAGCAGCCCCCTCCCCCGGAATGAGCAGTTCTTC

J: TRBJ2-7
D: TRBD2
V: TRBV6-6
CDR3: CASSFPSSGNGYEQYF
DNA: TGTGCCAGCAGTTTTCCTTCTAGCGGGAATGGCTACGAGCAGTACTTC

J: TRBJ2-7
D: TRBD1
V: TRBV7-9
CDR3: CASSFPGTGFYEQYF
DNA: TGTGCCAGCAGCTTCCCCGGGACAGGGTTTTACGAGCAGTACTTC

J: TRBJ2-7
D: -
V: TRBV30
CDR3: CAWSPQVHRVTYEQYF
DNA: TGTGCCTGGAGTCCCCAGGTTCACAGGGTAACCTACGAGCAGTACTTC

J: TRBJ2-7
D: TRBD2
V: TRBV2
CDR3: CASSGLAGAYEQYF
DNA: TGTGCCAGCAGTGGACTAGCGGGAGCCTACGAGCAGTACTTC

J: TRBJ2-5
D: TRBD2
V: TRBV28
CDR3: CASSLTLAGAEETQYF
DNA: TGTGCCAGCAGTTTGACCCTAGCGGGAGCGGAAGAGACCCAGTACTTC

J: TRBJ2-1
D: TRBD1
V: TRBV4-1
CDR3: CASRTGGLIDNEQFF
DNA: TGCGCCAGCCGGACAGGGGGGTTAATCGACAATGAGCAGTTCTTC

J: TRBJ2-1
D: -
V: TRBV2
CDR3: CASSPLRGTNEQFF
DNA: TGTGCCAGCAGTCCTCTGAGGGGGACCAATGAGCAGTTCTTC

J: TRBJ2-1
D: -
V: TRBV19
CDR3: CASSDVTRLQAEQFF
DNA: TGTGCCAGTAGTGATGTCACTAGACTACAAGCTGAGCAGTTCTTC

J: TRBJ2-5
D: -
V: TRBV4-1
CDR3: CASSRSRSGLETQYF
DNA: TGCGCCAGCAGCCGTAGCAGGTCAGGGCTGGAGACCCAGTACTTC

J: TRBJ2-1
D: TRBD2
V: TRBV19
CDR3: CASSPRAGGGRNEQFF
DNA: TGTGCCAGTAGTCCGCGAGCGGGAGGGGGTCGAAATGAGCAGTTCTTC

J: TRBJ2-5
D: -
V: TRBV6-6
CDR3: CASSYPQETQYF
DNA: TGTGCCAGCAGTTACCCGCAAGAGACCCAGTACTTC

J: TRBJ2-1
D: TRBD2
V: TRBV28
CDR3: CASRLSSGRVNNEQFF
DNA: TGTGCCAGCAGGCTATCAAGCGGGAGGGTAAACAATGAGCAGTTCTTC

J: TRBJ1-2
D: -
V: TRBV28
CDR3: CASSSAYGYTF
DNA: TGTGCCAGCAGCAGTGCTTATGGCTACACCTTC

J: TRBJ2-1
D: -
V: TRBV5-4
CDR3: CASSPGGGGNEQFF
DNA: TGTGCCAGCAGCCCCGGAGGAGGTGGTAATGAGCAGTTCTTC

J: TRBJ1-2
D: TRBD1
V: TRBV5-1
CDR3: CASSFGQGAHGYTF
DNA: TGCGCCAGCAGCTTCGGGCAGGGGGCCCATGGCTACACCTTC

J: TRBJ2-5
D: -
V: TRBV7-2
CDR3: CASSLVPTGRGQETQYF
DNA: TGTGCCAGCAGCTTAGTCCCCACAGGGCGAGGCCAAGAGACCCAGTACTTC

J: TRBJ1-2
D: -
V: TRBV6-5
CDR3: CASRALDRPYTF
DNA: TGTGCCAGCAGAGCACTTGACAGGCCATACACCTTC

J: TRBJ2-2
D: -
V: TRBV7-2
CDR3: CASTAEGARTGELFF
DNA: TGTGCCAGCACCGCGGAGGGGGCGCGGACCGGGGAGCTGTTTTTT

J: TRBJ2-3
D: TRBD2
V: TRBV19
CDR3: CASSIYSGGRTDTQYF
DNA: TGTGCCAGTAGTATATATTCCGGCGGGAGGACAGATACGCAGTATTTT

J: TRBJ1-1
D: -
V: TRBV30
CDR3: CAYAGARFTEAFF
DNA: TGTGCCTACGCTGGGGCCCGATTTACTGAAGCTTTCTTT

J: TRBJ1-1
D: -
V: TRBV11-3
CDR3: CASSLPPTGLNTEAFF
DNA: TGTGCCAGCAGCTTACCTCCGACAGGCTTGAACACTGAAGCTTTCTTT

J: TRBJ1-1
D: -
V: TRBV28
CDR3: CASSVMNTEAFF
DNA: TGTGCCAGCAGTGTTATGAACACTGAAGCTTTCTTT

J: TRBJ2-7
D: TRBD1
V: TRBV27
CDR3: CASSPNEGGQGSYEQYF
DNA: TGTGCCAGCAGTCCAAACGAGGGGGGACAGGGGAGTTACGAGCAGTACTTC

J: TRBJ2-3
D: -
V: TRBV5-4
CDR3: CASSSLSADTQYF
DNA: TGTGCCAGCAGCTCCTTATCAGCGGATACGCAGTATTTT

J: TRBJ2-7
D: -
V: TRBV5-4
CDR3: CASRPGRFSYEQYF
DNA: TGTGCCAGCAGGCCCGGGAGATTCTCCTACGAGCAGTACTTC

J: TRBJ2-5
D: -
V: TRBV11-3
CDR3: CASSLTETQYF
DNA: TGTGCCAGCAGCTTAACTGAGACCCAGTACTTC

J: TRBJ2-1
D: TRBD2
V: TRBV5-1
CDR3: CASRAGDYNEQFF
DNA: TGCGCCAGCCGGGCGGGAGACTACAATGAGCAGTTCTTC

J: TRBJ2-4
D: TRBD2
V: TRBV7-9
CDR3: CASSLYQREDIQYF
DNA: TGTGCCAGCAGCTTGTATCAGCGGGAGGACATTCAGTACTTC

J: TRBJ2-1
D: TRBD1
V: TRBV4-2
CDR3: CASSQGTGAPGDEQFF
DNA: TGTGCCAGCAGCCAAGGGACAGGGGCTCCGGGCGATGAGCAGTTCTTC

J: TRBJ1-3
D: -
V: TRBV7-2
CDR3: CVSSPDGRGWGNTIYF
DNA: TGTGTCAGCAGCCCCGACGGGAGGGGGTGGGGAAACACCATATATTTT

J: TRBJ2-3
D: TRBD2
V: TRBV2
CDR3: CASKGLAADTQYF
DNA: TGTGCCAGCAAGGGACTAGCTGCAGATACGCAGTATTTT

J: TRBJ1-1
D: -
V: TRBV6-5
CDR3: CASSYSSSSTEAFF
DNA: TGTGCCAGCAGTTACTCGTCCAGTTCCACTGAAGCTTTCTTT